These 30 T cell receptor beta chains originate from one sample sequenced in a study of response to subunit inactivated influenza vaccine. From the RT-PCR reads, TCRdb called clonotypes with MiXCR, one entry per CDR3 protein. The data show approximately 530,000 distinct CDR3 sequences, under 9% seen once. The sequencing here drew on PBMCs from blood, taken less than 30 months after vaccination. These receptors all stem from a man aged 50 to 69 who received an inactivated influenza vaccine.

This clonotype was recorded at least ten times. The V and J genes are TRBV20-1 and TRBJ2-1; 11 positions match TRBD2. Germline V CDR1 and CDR2: DFQATT, SNEGSKA (reference sequence). The CDR3 is 18 amino acids. After removal of 3 bases from V and 7 bases from J, the junction contained 17 bases not matched to a gene. CDR3 sequence: CSARAPPTSGSRGNEQFF. Written as DNA, the CDR3 is TGCAGTGCTAGGGCCCCACCTACTAGCGGGAGTAGGGGGAATGAGCAGTTCTTC.

The chain recombines TRBV14 with TRBJ2-1; no clear D. The CDR3 consists of 11 residues. Germline V gene sequence: CDR1 SGHDN, CDR2 FVKESK. V gave up 3 bases and J gave up 8 bases, with 5 bases separating them. The CDR3 DNA sequence: TGTGCCAGCAGCCAGATCTATGAGCAGTTCTTC. It yields the protein CASSQIYEQFF.

The table lists this clonotype with a few counts. This chain uses TRBV4-2 with TRBJ2-3; a weak D match, TRBD2 (6 bases). The CDR3 extends over 14 amino acids. Germline V gene sequence: CDR1 LGHNA, CDR2 YNFKEQ. Deletions cut 4 bases from V and 4 bases from J, with 12 bases between. The CDR3 coding sequence is TGTGCCAGCAGCCCGGGGGTGGGCGCAGATACGCAGTATTTT. Translating gives CASSPGVGADTQYF.

This clonotype was seen a few times. The chain links TRBV28 to TRBJ2-2; 9 bases line up with TRBD2. Germline CDR1 and CDR2: MDHEN and SYDVKM. The CDR3 runs 14 residues. Trimming removed 9 bases from V and 6 bases from J; junction bases left unmatched: 8. CDR3 in DNA: TGTGCCAGTAGGCTAGCGGGAATTGCCGGGGAGCTGTTTTTT. Translated, it gives CASRLAGIAGELFF.

V and J are TRBV6-1 and TRBJ2-7, with D tentatively TRBD1 (5 bases). CDR1 MNHNS and CDR2 SASEGT come from the germline V gene. V lost 0 bases and J 5 bases, leaving 23 bases between the germline ends. CDR3 length: 18 amino acids. CDR3 nucleotides: TGTGCCAGCAGTGAAGCGCTTCCGTGGCAGGGATACTACGACGAGCAGTACTTC. This translates into CASSEALPWQGYYDEQYF.

The chain links TRBV4-2 to TRBJ2-1, with D possibly being TRBD1 (6 bases). The germline V gene has CDR1 LGHNA and CDR2 YNFKEQ. V lost 2 bases and J lost 3, with 17 bases in between. The CDR3 is made up of 17 amino acids. The CDR3 spells CASSQLPQQDSYNEQFF. The DNA of the CDR3 is TGTGCCAGCAGCCAACTCCCACAACAGGACAGCTACAATGAGCAGTTCTTC.

This clonotype was seen repeatedly, ten times or more. This chain links TRBV12-3 or TRBV12-4 with TRBJ2-1; D is perhaps TRBD2 (6 bases). The CDR3 contains 14 residues. V lost 3 bases to trimming and J lost 5 bases, with 11 bases between them. The CDR3 DNA sequence: TGTGCCAGCAGTTTTCTCGGGGGTAACAATGAGCAGTTCTTC. Translation gives CASSFLGGNNEQFF.

The chain couples TRBV28 to TRBJ2-3, with D unresolved. In germline, CDR1 is MDHEN, CDR2 SYDVKM. Deletions cut 1 base from V and 6 bases from J, with 23 bases between. This CDR3 contains 18 residues. CDR3 sequence: CASSLFLSGSGVVDTQYF. The CDR3 DNA follows: TGTGCCAGCAGTTTATTTCTCTCCGGAAGTGGTGTGGTGGATACGCAGTATTTT.

This clonotype was detected a few times. The chain recombines TRBV24-1 with TRBJ2-5; the D gene could be TRBD1 or TRBD2 (5 bases each). Trimming took off 4 bases at V and 4 bases at J, with 15 bases between the two ends. The length of the CDR3 is 15 residues. CDR1 KGHDR and CDR2 SFDVKD come from the germline V gene. The chain's CDR3 is CATSDGREWGETQYF. In DNA form, the CDR3 reads TGTGCCACCAGTGACGGCAGGGAGTGGGGAGAGACCCAGTACTTC.

In this sample, this clonotype turned up many times. The J gene is TRBJ2-7, the V gene TRBV7-8; 9 bases match TRBD1. Germline V gives CDR1 SGHVS, CDR2 FQNEAQ. Trimming removed 2 bases from V and 1 base from J; junction bases left unmatched: 15. The CDR3 is made up of 19 amino acids. The chain's CDR3 is CASSLLSGTGTFQSYEQYF. The CDR3 DNA reads as TGTGCCAGCAGCTTATTATCCGGGACAGGGACCTTCCAGTCCTACGAGCAGTACTTC.

The J gene is TRBJ2-5, the V gene TRBV29-1; TRBD1 agrees at 9 bases. The germline V gene has CDR1 SQVTM and CDR2 ANQGSEA. The ends lost 7 bases at V and 9 bases at J; junction bases unmatched: 9. This CDR3 is 12 amino acids long. The CDR3 sequence is CSARTGERAQYF. As DNA, the CDR3 is TGCAGCGCCCGGACAGGGGAGCGGGCCCAGTACTTC.

In its sample, this clonotype was seen a few times. The chain recombines TRBV27 with TRBJ2-1, with D unclear. Germline V gives CDR1 MNHEY, CDR2 SMNVEV (reference sequence). This CDR3 has 12 amino acids. The CDR3 reads CGMPAPTNEQFF. CDR3 bases: TGTGGCATGCCGGCCCCTACCAATGAGCAGTTCTTC.

This clonotype was counted only a few times. This sequence joins TRBV5-1 and TRBJ2-3; 7 bases line up with TRBD2. The CDR3 sequence is 15 residues long. The germline gives CDR1 SGHRS, CDR2 YFSETQ. Trimming took 4 bases from V and 4 from J; bases not matched to a gene: 9. The CDR3 protein is CASSVGGRTSDTQYF. CDR3 DNA sequence: TGCGCCAGCAGCGTGGGGGGGAGGACTTCAGATACGCAGTATTTT.

This clonotype appeared many times. The V gene is TRBV7-2, the J gene TRBJ2-7; TRBD1 is a possible D gene (6 bases). The CDR3 is made up of 16 amino acids. V was cut by 2 bases and J by 4 bases, with 18 bases left in between. Germline CDR1 SGHTA, CDR2 FQGNSA. The CDR3 spells CASSLQGHAQGYEQYF. CDR3 in DNA: TGTGCCAGCAGCTTACAGGGGCATGCCCAGGGATACGAGCAGTACTTC.

The V call is TRBV20-1, the J call TRBJ1-6; D remains unclear. Germline CDR1 reads DFQATT; CDR2 reads SNEGSKA (reference sequence). This CDR3 has 13 residues. V shed 3 bases and J shed 9 bases, with 12 bases lying between them. CDR3 nucleotide sequence: TGCAGTGCTAGTGCGGGGTTTGGTTCACCCCTCCACTTT. Its protein product is CSASAGFGSPLHF.

This clonotype was detected only a few times. The CDR3, as DNA: TGTGCCAGCAGCTTGAGGGCAGGGGGCGAAGAGACCCAGTACTTC. It specifies CASSLRAGGEETQYF. The chain couples TRBV7-2 to TRBJ2-5; TRBD1 aligns across 8 bases. V dropped 3 bases and J dropped 3; count of bases not matched to a gene: 6. The CDR3 runs 15 residues. Germline CDR1 reads SGHTA; CDR2 reads FQGNSA.

This chain connects TRBV6-1 to TRBJ1-5, with 7 bases fitting TRBD1. In germline, CDR1 is MNHNS, CDR2 SASEGT. V trimming: 7 bases; J trimming: 3 bases; junction bases outside the gene matches: 3. The CDR3 spans 13 residues. The chain's CDR3 is CASTGQVNQPQHF. CDR3 bases: TGTGCCAGCACTGGACAGGTCAATCAGCCCCAGCATTTT.

In its sample, this clonotype was seen many times. CDR3 sequence: CASSLSSAGKQYF. The CDR3 nucleotides read TGTGCCAGCAGCTTATCTAGCGCGGGTAAGCAGTACTTC. The chain combines TRBV7-9 with TRBJ2-7; tentative D call: TRBD2 (6 bases). V lost 2 bases and J 8 bases, leaving 13 bases between the germline ends. This CDR3 spans 13 amino acids. The germline V gene encodes CDR1 SEHNR and CDR2 FQNEAQ (reference sequence).

This clonotype was counted many times. The gene calls are TRBV12-3 or TRBV12-4 and TRBJ2-7; 7 bases are a match to TRBD2. This CDR3 contains 15 residues. J lost 2 bases, V lost 1 base, and 5 bases had no gene match. CDR3 bases: TGTGCCAGCAGTTTAGGTCCTAGCGGAGCCTACGAGCAGTACTTC. Translated, it gives CASSLGPSGAYEQYF.

V is TRBV20-1 and J is TRBJ2-7, with D hard to call. Per germline, CDR1 DFQATT and CDR2 SNEGSKA (reference sequence). The germline V and J ends were trimmed by 6 bases and 1 base, with 13 bases remaining between them. The CDR3 runs 13 residues. The CDR3 bases are TGCAGTGCGATGGACGGCGCTTCCTACGAGCAGTACTTC. This encodes CSAMDGASYEQYF.

This clonotype came up many times. The V call is TRBV20-1, the J call TRBJ1-5, with TRBD1 matching 9 bases. Germline V gene data show CDR1 as DFQATT and CDR2 as SNEGSKA (reference sequence). This CDR3 has 12 residues. V lost 7 bases, J lost 5 bases, and 3 bases stayed unmatched. Here the CDR3 reads CSGRTGDQPQHF. CDR3 nucleotide sequence: TGCAGTGGTCGGACAGGGGATCAGCCCCAGCATTTT.

Turning to this clonotype: The junction shows a germline mismatch at one end, possibly a read error. The V call is TRBV4-3, the J call TRBJ2-1, with D maybe TRBD2 (5 bases). The CDR3 spans 13 residues. CDR1 LGHNA and CDR2 YSLEER come from the germline V gene. The CDR3 DNA follows: TGCGTCAGCAGCCAAGATGAAGGGAGTGAGCAGTTCTTC. Its translation is CVSSQDEGSEQFF.

The J gene is TRBJ2-3, the V gene TRBV5-1, with 7 positions matching TRBD2. After removal of 2 bases from V and 11 bases from J, the junction contained 14 bases not matched to a gene. The CDR3 has 15 residues. The germline V gene encodes CDR1 SGHRS and CDR2 YFSETQ. The CDR3 DNA follows: TGCGCCAGCAGCTTAGCTGGCGGCCCGGGGGGTGTGCAGTATTTT. Amino acids: CASSLAGGPGGVQYF.

The chain uses TRBV20-1 and TRBJ1-6; 7 bases match TRBD1. This CDR3 spans 15 amino acids. Germline V CDR1 and CDR2: DFQATT, SNEGSKA (reference sequence). After removal of 5 bases from V and 4 bases from J, the junction contained 8 bases not matched to a gene. Here the CDR3 reads CSASLPGQYNSPLHF. CDR3 DNA: TGCAGTGCTTCTTTACCGGGACAGTATAATTCACCCCTCCACTTT.

This clonotype was seen a few times. This chain joins TRBV5-1 and TRBJ2-7; TRBD2 aligns across 8 bases. The V gene end was trimmed by 2 bases and the J gene end by 7 bases; junction bases not matched to a gene: 8. Germline lookup yields CDR1 SGHRS and CDR2 YFSETQ. The CDR3 spans 14 residues. DNA of the CDR3: TGCGCCAGCAGCTTACGGGAGGGCCCGGTTGAGCAGTACTTC. Its protein is CASSLREGPVEQYF.

In regard to this clonotype: As the CDR3 is not closed by the conserved phenylalanine or tryptophan, this likely results from a read error. V and J are TRBV4-3 and TRBJ2-3; D not certain. The germline V gene encodes CDR1 LGHNA and CDR2 YSLEER. Trimming shortened V by 1 base and J by 2 bases, and 10 bases separated the two germline ends. The CDR3 extends over 15 amino acids. The CDR3 here is CASSQGGGDTDTQYY. The CDR3, as DNA: TGCGCCAGCAGCCAAGGGGGTGGGGACACAGATACGCAGTATTAT.

In this sample, this clonotype turned up once. Here the CDR3 DNA reads TGTGCCAGCAGTTACCCAGCGGGGCCCTACAATGAGCAGTTCTTC. Its protein product is CASSYPAGPYNEQFF. V gene TRBV6-5 combines with J gene TRBJ2-1; 7 bases are shared with TRBD2. Germline lookup yields CDR1 MNHEY and CDR2 SVGAGI. The CDR3 is 15 residues long. V shed 2 bases and J 2 bases; nucleotides not matched to a gene: 3.

The sample holds many counts of this clonotype. V usage is TRBV28 and J usage is TRBJ2-3, with 9 bases matching TRBD1. V was clipped by 2 bases and J by 5 bases; unmatched bases: 5. Germline V CDR1 and CDR2: MDHEN, SYDVKM. The CDR3 runs 15 residues. CDR3 loop: CASSLNTGGVDTQYF. CDR3 coding DNA: TGTGCCAGCAGTTTAAACACAGGGGGCGTAGATACGCAGTATTTT.

The gene calls are TRBV20-1 and TRBJ2-3, with 12 bases fitting TRBD2. The ends lost 8 bases at V and 4 bases at J; junction bases unmatched: 7. This CDR3 spans 14 amino acids. In germline, CDR1 is DFQATT, CDR2 SNEGSKA (reference sequence). The CDR3 region is CSPLAGGYPDTQYF. Here the CDR3 DNA reads TGCAGTCCACTAGCGGGAGGATATCCAGATACGCAGTATTTT.

This clonotype has at least ten counts. The CDR3 spells CASSSEGLNTEAFF. In DNA, the CDR3 is TGTGCCAGCAGTTCGGAGGGGTTGAACACTGAAGCTTTCTTT. The chain has TRBV27 and TRBJ1-1, with a tentative D call TRBD1 (5 bases). The ends were cut back, 4 bases at V and 0 bases at J, with 9 bases in the middle. The CDR3 totals 14 residues. Germline V gives CDR1 MNHEY, CDR2 SMNVEV (reference sequence).